This T cell receptor beta chain was observed in a study of beta chain features in type 1 diabetes. Study-wide results and caveats: Type 1 diabetes patients showed a moderate but significant shortening of TCRB CDR3s in all four CD4+ subsets.

Expressed TCRB transcripts were sequenced because the entire RNA isolate underwent reverse transcription. Roughly 3.6 million reads on average were seen across naive, central memory and regulatory T cell samples. Profiled with immunoSEQ multiplex PCR; TCRdb holds only in-frame clones, not every one. This sample carries about 340,000 clones, less than 15% of them seen once, and the ten largest clones take roughly 0.015%. This CDR3 spans 13 amino acids. The V gene's germline CDR1 is KGHSH and CDR2 LQKENI. The V end lost 9 bases, the J end lost 0 bases, and 11 bases lay between the germline ends. This clone was seen a handful of times. Its antigen remains unknown.

The chain couples TRBV18 to TRBJ1-1, with a possible D match to TRBD1 (6 bases). This TCR was recovered from a young woman with type 1 diabetes. Sequenced: naive CD4+ T cells from blood. DNA for the CDR3: TGTGCCAGTATGACAGGTATGAACACTGAAGCTTTCTTT. Residues: CASMTGMNTEAFF.